A selection of T cell receptor beta chains follows, all from one sample in a study of blood T cell repertoires in COVID-19. The protocol was immunoSEQ multiplex PCR, while the TCRdb copy is restricted to in-frame clones and leaves out a portion. The sample carries more than 350,000 clones, 75% to 90% recorded once. The sample taken for sequencing was PBMCs or T cells enriched from blood (not recorded which). Receptors originate from a man younger than 35 who had recovered from COVID-19. Each CDR3 is given with its conserved first and last residue. The D gene is left open where the match is weak. A clone size is listed for some rows: how often the clone was seen (once, few, many), or a class if it is expanded.

NA	NA	TRBJ1-4	TRBV4-2	CASSQEGRSRDEKLFF
NA	NA	TRBJ2-2	TRBV28	CATGTPTGELFF
NA	NA	TRBJ2-1	TRBV30	CAWSQSNEQFF
TRBD2	NA	TRBJ2-3	TRBV20-1	CSASPTLAGDADTQYF
TRBD2	NA	TRBJ2-5	TRBV3-1/TRBV3-2	CASSPGLADPKRWEETQYF
NA	NA	TRBJ2-7	TRBV5-6	CASSLQGSPSYEQYF
NA	NA	TRBJ1-4	TRBV7-2	CASSLGPPGASNEKLFF
NA	NA	TRBJ1-1	TRBV4-1	CASSQTDRLRYAEAFF
TRBD2	once	TRBJ2-3	TRBV7-2	CASSYTSGGSGSTQYF
TRBD1	NA	TRBJ2-3	TRBV9	CASSAMTGGGDTQYF
TRBD2	NA	TRBJ2-1	TRBV7-3	CASSYSGGGHNEQFF
TRBD2	NA	TRBJ2-7	TRBV11-2	CASSPRWVLADSSYEQYF
NA	NA	TRBJ2-7	TRBV10-3	CAISEGAGVYEQYF
NA	NA	TRBJ2-1	TRBV6-5	CASRSVSSYNEQFF
TRBD2	once	TRBJ2-3	TRBV5-6	CASSPGGPLRTDTQYF
TRBD2	NA	TRBJ2-3	TRBV5-1	CASSLVAGGPSSTDTQYF
NA	few	TRBJ1-3	TRBV9	CASTPTGQENTIYF
TRBD2	NA	TRBJ2-3	TRBV3-1/TRBV3-2	CASSTLAGTSTDTQYF
NA	NA	TRBJ1-1	TRBV18	CASSLRADTEAFF